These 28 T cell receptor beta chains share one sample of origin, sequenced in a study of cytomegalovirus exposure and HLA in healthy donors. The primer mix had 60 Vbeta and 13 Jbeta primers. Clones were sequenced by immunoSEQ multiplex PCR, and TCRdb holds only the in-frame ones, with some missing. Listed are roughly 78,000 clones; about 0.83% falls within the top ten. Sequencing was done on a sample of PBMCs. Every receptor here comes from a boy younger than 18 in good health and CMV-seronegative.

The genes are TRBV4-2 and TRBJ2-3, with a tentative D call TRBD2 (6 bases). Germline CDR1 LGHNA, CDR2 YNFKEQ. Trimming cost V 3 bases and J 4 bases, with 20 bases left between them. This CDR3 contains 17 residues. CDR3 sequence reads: CASSQQVAGTSPDTQYF. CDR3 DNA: TGTGCCAGCAGCCAGCAAGTCGCCGGGACTTCGCCAGATACGCAGTATTTT.

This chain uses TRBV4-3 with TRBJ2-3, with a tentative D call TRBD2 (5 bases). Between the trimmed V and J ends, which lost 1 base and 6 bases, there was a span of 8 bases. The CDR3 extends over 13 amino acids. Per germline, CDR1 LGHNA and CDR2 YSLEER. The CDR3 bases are TGCGCCAGCAGCCAAGTAGGCGGGGATACGCAGTATTTT. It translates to CASSQVGGDTQYF.

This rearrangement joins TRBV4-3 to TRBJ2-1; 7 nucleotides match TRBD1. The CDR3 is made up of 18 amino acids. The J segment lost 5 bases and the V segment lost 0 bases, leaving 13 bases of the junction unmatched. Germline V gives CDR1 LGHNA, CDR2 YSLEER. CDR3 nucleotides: TGCGCCAGCAGCCAAGAAGTGACAGGGTCGGTATCCGACAATGAGCAGTTCTTC. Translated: CASSQEVTGSVSDNEQFF.

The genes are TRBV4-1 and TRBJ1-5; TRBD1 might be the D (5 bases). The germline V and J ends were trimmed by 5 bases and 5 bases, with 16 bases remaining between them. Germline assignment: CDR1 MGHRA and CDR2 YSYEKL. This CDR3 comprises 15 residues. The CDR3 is CASSSSRVPYQPQHF. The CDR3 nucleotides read TGCGCCAGCAGCTCCTCCAGGGTCCCTTATCAGCCCCAGCATTTT.

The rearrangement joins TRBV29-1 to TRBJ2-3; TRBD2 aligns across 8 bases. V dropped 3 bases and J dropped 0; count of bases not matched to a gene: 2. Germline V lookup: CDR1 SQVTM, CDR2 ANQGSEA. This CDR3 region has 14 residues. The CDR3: CSVEPSGSTDTQYF. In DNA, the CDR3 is TGCAGCGTTGAGCCTAGCGGGAGCACAGATACGCAGTATTTT.

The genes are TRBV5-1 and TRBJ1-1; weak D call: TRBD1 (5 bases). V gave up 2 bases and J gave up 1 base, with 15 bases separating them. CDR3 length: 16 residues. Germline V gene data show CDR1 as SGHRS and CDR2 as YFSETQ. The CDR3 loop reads CASSFGDSSQNTEAFF. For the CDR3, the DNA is TGCGCCAGCAGCTTTGGAGACAGCAGCCAGAACACTGAAGCTTTCTTT.

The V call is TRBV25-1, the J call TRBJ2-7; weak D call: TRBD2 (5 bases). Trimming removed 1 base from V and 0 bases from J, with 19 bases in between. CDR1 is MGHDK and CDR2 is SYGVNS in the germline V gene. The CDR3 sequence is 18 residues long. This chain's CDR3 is CASSESGSFSRSSYEQYF. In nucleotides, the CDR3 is TGTGCCAGCAGTGAATCGGGGAGCTTCTCTAGGAGCTCCTACGAGCAGTACTTC.

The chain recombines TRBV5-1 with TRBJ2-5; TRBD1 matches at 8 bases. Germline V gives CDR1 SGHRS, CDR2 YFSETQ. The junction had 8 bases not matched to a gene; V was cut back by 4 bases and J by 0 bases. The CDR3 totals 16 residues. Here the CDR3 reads CASSPGQGTHQETQYF. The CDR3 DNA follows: TGCGCCAGCAGCCCCGGACAGGGAACCCACCAAGAGACCCAGTACTTC.

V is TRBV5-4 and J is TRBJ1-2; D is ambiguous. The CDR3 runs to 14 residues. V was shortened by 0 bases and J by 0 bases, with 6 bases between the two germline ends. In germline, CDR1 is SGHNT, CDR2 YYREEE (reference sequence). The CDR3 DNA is TGTGCCAGCAGCTTGGTAGGAGCTAACTATGGCTACACCTTC. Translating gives CASSLVGANYGYTF.

The CDR3 here is CASSSTPSWEVSNQPQHF. The CDR3 DNA reads as TGTGCCAGCAGTTCTACCCCTTCCTGGGAGGTTAGCAATCAGCCCCAGCATTTT. V and J are TRBV11-2 and TRBJ1-5; D is unresolved. V was trimmed by 6 bases and J by 0 bases, leaving 21 bases between them. Germline V lookup: CDR1 SGHAT, CDR2 FQNNGV. The CDR3 is 18 amino acids.

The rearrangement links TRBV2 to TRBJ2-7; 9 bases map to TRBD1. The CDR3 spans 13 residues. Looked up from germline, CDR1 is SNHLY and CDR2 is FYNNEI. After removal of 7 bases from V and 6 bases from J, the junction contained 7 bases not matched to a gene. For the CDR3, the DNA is TGTGCCAGCACCGTCCGGACAGGGGTCGAGCAGTACTTC. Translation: CASTVRTGVEQYF.

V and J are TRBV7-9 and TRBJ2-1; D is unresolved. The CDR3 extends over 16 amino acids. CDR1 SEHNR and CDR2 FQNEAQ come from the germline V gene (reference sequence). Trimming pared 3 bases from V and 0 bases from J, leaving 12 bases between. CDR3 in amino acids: CASSFAVYSSYNEQFF. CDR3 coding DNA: TGTGCCAGCAGCTTTGCTGTTTACAGCTCCTACAATGAGCAGTTCTTC.

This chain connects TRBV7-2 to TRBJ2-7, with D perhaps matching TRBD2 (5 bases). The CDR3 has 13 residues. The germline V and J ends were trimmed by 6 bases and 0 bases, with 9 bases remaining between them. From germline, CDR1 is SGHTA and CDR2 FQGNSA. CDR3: CASSPAASYEQYF. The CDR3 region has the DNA TGTGCCAGCAGTCCAGCGGCCTCCTACGAGCAGTACTTC.

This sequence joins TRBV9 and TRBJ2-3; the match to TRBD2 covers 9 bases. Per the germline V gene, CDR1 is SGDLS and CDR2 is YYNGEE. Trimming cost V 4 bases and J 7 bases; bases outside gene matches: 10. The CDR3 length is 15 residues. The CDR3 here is CASSPSIAGAHTQYF. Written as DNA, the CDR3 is TGTGCCAGCAGCCCCTCCATAGCGGGGGCTCATACGCAGTATTTT.

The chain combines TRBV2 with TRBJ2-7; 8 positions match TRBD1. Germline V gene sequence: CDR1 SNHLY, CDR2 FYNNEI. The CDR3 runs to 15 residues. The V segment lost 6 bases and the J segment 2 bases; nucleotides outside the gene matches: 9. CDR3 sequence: CASRADRAPTYEQYF. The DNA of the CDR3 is TGTGCCAGCAGAGCGGACAGGGCCCCTACCTACGAGCAGTACTTC.

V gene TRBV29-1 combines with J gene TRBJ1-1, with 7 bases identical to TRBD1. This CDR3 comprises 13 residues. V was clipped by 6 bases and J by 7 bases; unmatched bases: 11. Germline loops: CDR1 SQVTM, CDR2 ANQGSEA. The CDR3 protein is CSVAPGTADEAFF. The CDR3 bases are TGCAGCGTCGCCCCGGGGACAGCGGATGAAGCTTTCTTT.

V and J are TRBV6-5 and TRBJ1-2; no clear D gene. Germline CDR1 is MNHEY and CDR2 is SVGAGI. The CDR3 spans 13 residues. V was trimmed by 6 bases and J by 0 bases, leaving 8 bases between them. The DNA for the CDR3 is TGTGCCAGCAGCCCCGGGTCTAACTATGGCTACACCTTC. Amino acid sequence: CASSPGSNYGYTF.

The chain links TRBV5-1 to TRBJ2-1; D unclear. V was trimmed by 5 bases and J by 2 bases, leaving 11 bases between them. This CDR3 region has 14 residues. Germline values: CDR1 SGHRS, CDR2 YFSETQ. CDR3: CASSVQSPYNEQFF. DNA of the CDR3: TGCGCCAGCAGTGTCCAGTCTCCCTACAATGAGCAGTTCTTC.

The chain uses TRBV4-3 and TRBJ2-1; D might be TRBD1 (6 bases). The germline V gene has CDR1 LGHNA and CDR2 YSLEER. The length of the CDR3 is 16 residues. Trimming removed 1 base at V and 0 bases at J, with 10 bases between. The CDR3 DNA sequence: TGCGCCAGCAGCCAAGTAAGGGGGAGCTCCTACAATGAGCAGTTCTTC. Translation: CASSQVRGSSYNEQFF.

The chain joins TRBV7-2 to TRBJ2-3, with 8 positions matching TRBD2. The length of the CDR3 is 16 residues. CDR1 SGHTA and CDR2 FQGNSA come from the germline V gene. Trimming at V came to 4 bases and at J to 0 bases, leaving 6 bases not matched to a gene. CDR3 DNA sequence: TGTGCCAGCAGCTCGCTCCGGGGGGGGAGCACAGATACGCAGTATTTT. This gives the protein CASSSLRGGSTDTQYF.

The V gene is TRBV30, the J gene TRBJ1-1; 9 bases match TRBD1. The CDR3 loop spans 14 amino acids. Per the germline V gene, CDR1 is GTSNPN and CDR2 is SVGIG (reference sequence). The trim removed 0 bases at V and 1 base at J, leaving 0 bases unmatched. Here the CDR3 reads CAWSVQGANTEAFF. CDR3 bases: TGTGCCTGGAGTGTACAGGGGGCGAACACTGAAGCTTTCTTT.

DNA for the CDR3: TGTGCCTGGAGCGCAGGGTTGGGAAATGAAGCTTTCTTT. This sequence encodes CAWSAGLGNEAFF. The J gene is TRBJ1-1, the V gene TRBV30; D is perhaps TRBD1 (5 bases). This CDR3 is 13 amino acids long. Germline V CDR1 and CDR2: GTSNPN, SVGIG (reference sequence). Trimming took off 3 bases at V and 7 bases at J, with 15 bases between the two ends.

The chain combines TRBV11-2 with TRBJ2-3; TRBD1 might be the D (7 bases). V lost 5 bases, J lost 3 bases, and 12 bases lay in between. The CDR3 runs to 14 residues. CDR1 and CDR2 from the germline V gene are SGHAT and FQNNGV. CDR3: CASSPGGSTDTQYF. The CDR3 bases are TGTGCCAGCAGCCCAGGGGGGTCTACAGATACGCAGTATTTT.

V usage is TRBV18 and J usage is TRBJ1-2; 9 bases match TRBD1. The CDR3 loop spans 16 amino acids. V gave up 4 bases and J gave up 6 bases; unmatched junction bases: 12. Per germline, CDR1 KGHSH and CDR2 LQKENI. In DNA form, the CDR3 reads TGTGCCAGCTCACTTATCCCGGGACAGGGTGCCCATGGCTACACCTTC. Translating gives CASSLIPGQGAHGYTF.

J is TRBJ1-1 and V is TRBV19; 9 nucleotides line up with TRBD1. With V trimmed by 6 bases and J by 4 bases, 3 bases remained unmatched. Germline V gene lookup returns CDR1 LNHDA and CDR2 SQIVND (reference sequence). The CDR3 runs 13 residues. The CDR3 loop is CASSTGGTTEAFF. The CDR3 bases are TGTGCCAGTAGCACAGGGGGCACCACTGAAGCTTTCTTT.

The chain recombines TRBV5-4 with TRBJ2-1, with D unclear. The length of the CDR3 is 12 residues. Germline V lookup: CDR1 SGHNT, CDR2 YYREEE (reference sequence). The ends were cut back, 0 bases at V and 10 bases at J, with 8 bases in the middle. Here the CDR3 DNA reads TGTGCCAGCAGCTTGGTAGCTACCGAGCAGTTCTTC. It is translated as CASSLVATEQFF.

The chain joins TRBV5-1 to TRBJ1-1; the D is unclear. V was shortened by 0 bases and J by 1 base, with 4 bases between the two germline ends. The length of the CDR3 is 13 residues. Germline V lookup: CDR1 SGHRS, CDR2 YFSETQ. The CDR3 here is CASSLAQNTEAFF. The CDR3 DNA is TGCGCCAGCAGCTTGGCACAGAACACTGAAGCTTTCTTT.

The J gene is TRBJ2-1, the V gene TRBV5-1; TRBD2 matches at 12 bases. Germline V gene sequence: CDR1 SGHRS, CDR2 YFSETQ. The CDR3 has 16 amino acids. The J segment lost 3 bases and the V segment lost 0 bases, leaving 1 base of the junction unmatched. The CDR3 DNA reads TGCGCCAGCAGCTTGGGGACTAGCGGGAACTACAATGAGCAGTTCTTC. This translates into CASSLGTSGNYNEQFF.